This T cell receptor (beta chain) is drawn from a study of T cell changes during pregnancy in multiple sclerosis (dated by TCRdb to the late 2010s). About the study as a whole: The study examined how the T cell repertoire changed over the course of pregnancy in women with multiple sclerosis.

As for this clone: Its binding antigen is unknown. Per-base qualities were not stored, and no clone one base away is much larger.

The library was built by means of the immunoSEQ multiplex PCR assay. This is the immuneACCESS table as TCRdb keeps it, with only in-frame sequences that have V and J called. A part of the clones is gone; compared with another copy, unresolved V genes explain less than half, and the rest is unexplained. Counted in this sample were roughly 86,000 clones; around 92% of them appeared once. The biggest ten clones account for 2% to 3% of the sample. The germline V gene (reference sequence) specifies LNHDA as CDR1 and SQIVND as CDR2. Including cysteine and phenylalanine, the CDR3 has 15 amino acids. Of the read, only the CDR3 DNA is kept; its 45 bases are in frame from base 1. The V and J ends are trimmed by 5 bases and 5 bases, leaving 18 bases between them.

Recombination joined TRBV19 with TRBJ1-1, with no confident D gene call. Specimen: peripheral blood, collected in the first trimester of pregnancy. The receptor was derived from a female donor with multiple sclerosis, enrolled in a pregnancy study. CDR3 sequence: CASSPFLRMRTEAFF. The sequenced DNA is TGTGCCAGTAGTCCATTTCTGAGGATGAGAACTGAAGCTTTCTTT.